The 25 T cell receptor beta chains below come from one sample, sequenced in a study of CD8 T cells in Susac syndrome. Roughly 0.45 to 1 ug RNA was reverse transcribed with random hexamers. TCRdb passed the immunoSEQ multiplex PCR reads through MiXCR, listing each CDR3 protein once. The sample shows around 140,000 distinct CDR3 sequences, roughly 80% of them seen only once. The specimen was CD8+ T cells from PBMCs. These receptors all come from a human donor with multiple sclerosis.

J is TRBJ2-1 and V is TRBV27; the D is unclear. Deletions cut 2 bases from V and 7 bases from J, with 9 bases between. The germline V gene encodes CDR1 MNHEY and CDR2 SMNVEV (reference sequence). This CDR3 is built from 13 residues. This CDR3 is CASSLSTRNEQFF. CDR3 nucleotide sequence: TGTGCCAGCAGTTTAAGCACCCGGAATGAGCAGTTCTTC.

The V gene is TRBV5-5, the J gene TRBJ2-5; 7 bases map to TRBD1. This CDR3 is 16 amino acids long. With 5 bases clipped from V and 5 bases from J, the junction kept 15 bases outside the gene matches. Germline CDR1 SGHKS, CDR2 YYEKEE (reference sequence). The CDR3 DNA reads as TGTGCCAGCAGTCTGTGGACGGTAGGGGGCCAGGAGACCCAGTACTTC. Protein: CASSLWTVGGQETQYF.

The chain carries TRBV27 and TRBJ1-5; TRBD1 matches 7 bases. V trimming: 2 bases; J trimming: 7 bases; junction bases outside the gene matches: 5. The CDR3 sequence is 14 residues long. Germline loops: CDR1 MNHEY, CDR2 SMNVEV (reference sequence). CDR3 DNA sequence: TGTGCCAGCAGTTTAAGGGGGCTTTTGCAGCCCCAGCATTTT. This codes for CASSLRGLLQPQHF.

The V and J genes are TRBV6-5 and TRBJ2-3, with 7 positions matching TRBD2. CDR3 size: 16 residues. Unmatched junction bases numbered 9, after V lost 0 bases and J lost 6 bases. CDR1 and CDR2 (germline): MNHEY, SVGAGI. The CDR3 loop reads CASSYSIAGSSDTQYF. In DNA form, the CDR3 reads TGTGCCAGCAGTTACTCGATAGCGGGCTCCAGTGATACGCAGTATTTT.

This chain links TRBV12-3 or TRBV12-4 with TRBJ2-3; 11 positions agree with TRBD2. The CDR3 has 18 residues. V was clipped by 1 base and J by 2 bases; unmatched bases: 8. The CDR3 loop is CASSLGLAGGIYTDTQYF. CDR3 DNA sequence: TGTGCCAGCAGTTTAGGGCTAGCGGGGGGAATATACACAGATACGCAGTATTTT.

This rearrangement joins TRBV5-6 to TRBJ2-5; the match to TRBD2 covers 7 bases. The CDR3 spans 15 residues. The V gene end was trimmed by 4 bases and the J gene end by 5 bases; junction bases not matched to a gene: 11. Germline CDR1 reads SGHDT; CDR2 reads YYEEEE. In DNA form, the CDR3 reads TGTGCCAGCAGCCCACGCGGGGGTCCCCCGGAGACCCAGTACTTC. Its protein is CASSPRGGPPETQYF.

The chain couples TRBV19 to TRBJ2-1; 7 nucleotides align to TRBD2. CDR1 is LNHDA and CDR2 is SQIVND in the germline V gene (reference sequence). The junction had 7 bases not matched to a gene; V was cut back by 6 bases and J by 2 bases. This CDR3 has 15 amino acids. The CDR3 DNA follows: TGTGCCAGTAGCCTAGTGGGAGGGCCCTACAATGAGCAGTTCTTC. Its protein product is CASSLVGGPYNEQFF.

The chain employs TRBV28 and TRBJ1-1; no firm D call. Trimming left V 2 bases short and J 1 base short, with 8 bases between. This CDR3 is built from 14 residues. Per the germline V gene, CDR1 is MDHEN and CDR2 is SYDVKM. CDR3 DNA: TGTGCCAGCAGTTTAACAGTTGGGAACACTGAAGCTTTCTTT. Protein sequence: CASSLTVGNTEAFF.

The chain couples TRBV4-2 to TRBJ1-2; D is undetermined. CDR3 length equals 15 residues. CDR1 is LGHNA, CDR2 YNFKEQ, per germline. V lost 0 bases to trimming and J lost 4 bases, with 12 bases between them. This CDR3 reads CASSQDLRVSYGYTF. CDR3 sequence (DNA): TGTGCCAGCAGCCAAGATCTTAGAGTGAGCTATGGCTACACCTTC.

This chain uses TRBV5-6 with TRBJ1-2; the D is unclear. With 3 bases removed from V and 3 bases from J, the gap between germline ends came to 6 bases. The CDR3 is 12 amino acids. Germline values: CDR1 SGHDT, CDR2 YYEEEE. In DNA, the CDR3 is TGTGCCAGCAGCTCAGGAGACTATGGCTACACCTTC. It yields the protein CASSSGDYGYTF.

This chain uses TRBV19 with TRBJ1-4; possible D gene TRBD1, 6 bases. This CDR3 has 15 amino acids. Germline CDR1 LNHDA, CDR2 SQIVND (reference sequence). Trimming cost V 3 bases and J 6 bases, with 14 bases left between them. DNA of the CDR3: TGTGCCAGTAGTATCGGGTCAGGGGCCTATGAAAAACTGTTTTTT. The encoded protein is CASSIGSGAYEKLFF.

The rearrangement links TRBV7-9 to TRBJ1-4, with D perhaps matching TRBD1 (6 bases). Germline CDR1 reads SEHNR; CDR2 reads FQNEAQ (reference sequence). V was pared by 5 bases and J by 0 bases, with 13 bases between. This CDR3 spans 16 amino acids. The CDR3 DNA sequence: TGTGCCAGCAGCGGGGGGACAACCGCAACTAATGAAAAACTGTTTTTT. It specifies CASSGGTTATNEKLFF.

The V gene is TRBV13, the J gene TRBJ2-2; 9 bases match TRBD2. The V segment lost 5 bases and the J segment 3 bases; nucleotides outside the gene matches: 4. The V gene's germline CDR1 is PRHDT and CDR2 FYEKMQ (reference sequence). CDR3 length: 15 amino acids. CDR3 loop: CASSPSGGHTGELFF. The CDR3 nucleotides read TGTGCCAGCAGCCCCAGCGGGGGGCACACCGGGGAGCTGTTTTTT.

The V call is TRBV25-1, the J call TRBJ2-5, with 11 bases identical to TRBD2. This CDR3 has 17 residues. V was clipped by 4 bases and J by 5 bases; unmatched bases: 12. Germline V gives CDR1 MGHDK, CDR2 SYGVNS. The CDR3 DNA sequence: TGTGCCAGCAGTGGGCTAACTAGCGGGAGATTTGTGGAGACCCAGTACTTC. Translated: CASSGLTSGRFVETQYF.

The rearrangement links TRBV25-1 to TRBJ1-2; no firm D call. Germline CDR1 and CDR2: MGHDK and SYGVNS. V dropped 6 bases and J dropped 0 bases, with 14 bases sitting between them. The CDR3 extends over 15 amino acids. The CDR3 sequence is CASSPWGGANYGYTF. The CDR3 region has the DNA TGTGCCAGCAGCCCCTGGGGAGGAGCTAACTATGGCTACACCTTC.

The CDR3: CASSLSQGTNEKLFF. CDR3 bases: TGTGCCAGCAGCTTAAGTCAGGGGACTAATGAAAAACTGTTTTTT. The V gene is TRBV7-9, the J gene TRBJ1-4, with D maybe TRBD1 (6 bases). Trimming left V 2 bases short and J 2 bases short, with 9 bases between. The germline V gene has CDR1 SEHNR and CDR2 FQNEAQ (reference sequence). The CDR3 sequence is 15 residues long.

The chain carries TRBV7-9 and TRBJ2-1, with a possible D match to TRBD2 (5 bases). This CDR3 spans 15 amino acids. Germline CDR1 and CDR2: SEHNR and FQNEAQ (reference sequence). The germline V and J ends were trimmed by 5 bases and 9 bases, with 20 bases remaining between them. CDR3 protein: CASSLPLSSAGEQFF. The CDR3 nucleotides read TGTGCCAGCAGCCTACCCCTCTCATCGGCGGGTGAGCAGTTCTTC.

This clonotype was detected only a few times. The chain joins TRBV4-3 to TRBJ1-1; D perhaps matches TRBD1 (5 bases). The CDR3 runs 15 residues. Germline assignment: CDR1 LGHNA and CDR2 YSLEER. The V end lost 0 bases, the J end lost 4 bases, and 12 bases lay between the germline ends. The CDR3 region has the DNA TGCGCCAGCAGCCAAGAAGAAGGGGTCGGCACTGAAGCTTTCTTT. This codes for CASSQEEGVGTEAFF.

Concerning this clonotype: The junction departs from germline at one end; a sequencing error may be responsible. V and J are TRBV28 and TRBJ1-1; D is perhaps TRBD1 (5 bases). The length of the CDR3 is 14 residues. Germline V gene lookup returns CDR1 MDHEN and CDR2 SYDVKM. CDR3 nucleotide sequence: TGTGCCAGCAGTTGGCCGATGGGGACCACTGGAGCTTTCTTT. Translated, it gives CASSWPMGTTGAFF.

The chain combines TRBV15 with TRBJ1-1; 7 bases line up with TRBD1. CDR3 size: 14 residues. The junction had 10 bases not matched to a gene; V was cut back by 2 bases and J by 10 bases. CDR1 LNHNV and CDR2 YYDKDF come from the germline V gene (reference sequence). CDR3 amino acids: CATSRSGQGELAFF. The CDR3 DNA sequence: TGTGCCACCAGCAGATCCGGGCAGGGGGAATTAGCTTTCTTT.

The chain is built from TRBV4-3 and TRBJ1-1; tentative D call: TRBD1 (5 bases). From germline, CDR1 is LGHNA and CDR2 YSLEER. The CDR3 consists of 15 residues. Trimming cost V 1 base and J 2 bases, with 11 bases left between them. CDR3 sequence (DNA): TGCGCCAGCAGCCAAGGTTACGGGGCAAACACTGAAGCTTTCTTT. It is translated as CASSQGYGANTEAFF.

The V and J genes are TRBV9 and TRBJ2-1; D unresolved. The CDR3 has 17 amino acids. Trimming took 0 bases from V and 0 from J, leaving 13 bases between them. Germline assignment: CDR1 SGDLS and CDR2 YYNGEE. This chain's CDR3 is CASSVGSDRNSYNEQFF. The DNA for the CDR3 is TGTGCCAGCAGCGTAGGGAGCGACCGAAACTCCTACAATGAGCAGTTCTTC.

The V and J genes are TRBV11-2 and TRBJ2-1, with 7 bases matching TRBD2. Per germline, CDR1 SGHAT and CDR2 FQNNGV. This CDR3 has 16 amino acids. V lost 3 bases and J lost 4; bases outside the gene matches: 9. The CDR3 is CASSFLGGSGYNEQFF. CDR3 sequence (DNA): TGTGCCAGCAGCTTTCTGGGCGGGAGTGGGTACAATGAGCAGTTCTTC.

In this sample, this clonotype turned up once. V usage is TRBV24-1 and J usage is TRBJ2-2; D not certain. Between the trimmed V and J ends, which lost 8 bases and 0 bases, there was a span of 6 bases. CDR1 and CDR2 from the germline V gene are KGHDR and SFDVKD. This CDR3 is 13 amino acids long. Here the CDR3 DNA reads TGTGCCACCACAGCAACGAACACCGGGGAGCTGTTTTTT. This codes for CATTATNTGELFF.

This clonotype showed up just once. The chain joins TRBV7-6 to TRBJ2-1, with 7 bases aligning to TRBD2. J gave up 5 bases and V 8 bases, and 3 bases lay outside the gene matches. This CDR3 comprises 12 residues. The germline CDR1 and CDR2 sequences are SGHVS and FNYEAQ. CDR3 coding DNA: TGTGCCAGCGGGGGGGGGAACAATGAGCAGTTCTTC. This codes for CASGGGNNEQFF.